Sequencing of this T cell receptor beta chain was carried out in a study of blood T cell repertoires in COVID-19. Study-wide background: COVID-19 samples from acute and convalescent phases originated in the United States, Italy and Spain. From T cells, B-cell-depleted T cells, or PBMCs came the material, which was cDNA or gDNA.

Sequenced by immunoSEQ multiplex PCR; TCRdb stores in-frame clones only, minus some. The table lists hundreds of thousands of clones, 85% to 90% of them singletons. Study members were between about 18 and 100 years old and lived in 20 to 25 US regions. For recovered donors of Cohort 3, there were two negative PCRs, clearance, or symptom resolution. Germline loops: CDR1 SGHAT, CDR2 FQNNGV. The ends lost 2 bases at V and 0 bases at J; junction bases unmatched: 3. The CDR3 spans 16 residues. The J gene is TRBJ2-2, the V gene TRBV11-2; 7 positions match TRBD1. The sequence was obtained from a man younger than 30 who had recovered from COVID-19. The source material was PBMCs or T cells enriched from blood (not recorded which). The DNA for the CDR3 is TGTGCCAGCAGCTTAAGGGGGCAAACGAACACCGGGGAGCTGTTTTTT. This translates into CASSLRGQTNTGELFF. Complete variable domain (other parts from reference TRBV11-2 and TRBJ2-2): EAGVAQSPRYKIIEKRQSVAFWCNPISGHATLYWYQQILGQGPKLLIQFQNNGVVDDSQLPKDRFSAERLKGVDSTLKIQPAKLEDSAVYLCASSLRGQTNTGELFFGEGSRLTVL.